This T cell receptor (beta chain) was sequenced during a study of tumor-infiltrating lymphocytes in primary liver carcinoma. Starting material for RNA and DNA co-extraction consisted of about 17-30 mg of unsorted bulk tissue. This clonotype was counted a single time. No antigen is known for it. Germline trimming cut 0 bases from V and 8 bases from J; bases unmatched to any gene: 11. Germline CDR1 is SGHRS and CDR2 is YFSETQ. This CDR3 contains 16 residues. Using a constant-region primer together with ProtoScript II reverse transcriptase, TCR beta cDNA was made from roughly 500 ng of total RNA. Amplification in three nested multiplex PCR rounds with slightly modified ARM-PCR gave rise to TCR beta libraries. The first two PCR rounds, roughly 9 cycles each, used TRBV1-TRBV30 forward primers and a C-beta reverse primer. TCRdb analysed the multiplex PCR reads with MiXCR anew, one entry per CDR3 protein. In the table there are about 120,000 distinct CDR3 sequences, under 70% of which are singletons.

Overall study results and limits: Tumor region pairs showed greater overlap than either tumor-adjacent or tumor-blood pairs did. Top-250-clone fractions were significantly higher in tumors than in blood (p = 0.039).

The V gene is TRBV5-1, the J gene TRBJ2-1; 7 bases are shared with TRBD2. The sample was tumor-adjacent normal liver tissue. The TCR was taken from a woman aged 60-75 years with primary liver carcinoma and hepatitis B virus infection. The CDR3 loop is CASSLDPSGTYDEQFF. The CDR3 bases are TGCGCCAGCAGCTTGGATCCCAGCGGGACTTACGATGAGCAGTTCTTC.